One sample yielded the 27 T cell receptor beta chains listed below, sequenced in a study of T-cell reconstitution after alpha-beta-depleted transplantation in children. A TCRbeta library incorporating unique molecular identifiers was prepared. In TCRdb, the PCR reads were re-called with MiXCR into one record per CDR3 protein. Found here are some 500,000 distinct CDR3 sequences, approximately 16% of them singletons; the top ten hold over 3%. The sample consisted of PBMCs from the stem cell graft donor, taken from the stem cell graft. The origin of the receptors is a human donor who donated a stem cell graft to a child with acute lymphoblastic leukemia.

This clonotype was recorded at least ten times. The chain joins TRBV29-1 to TRBJ2-7, with 7 bases fitting TRBD2. The CDR3 covers 12 residues. CDR1 is SQVTM and CDR2 is ANQGSEA in the germline V gene. Trimming at V came to 7 bases and at J to 7 bases, leaving 10 bases not matched to a gene. CDR3 loop: CSATSDRKEQYF. The CDR3 region has the DNA TGCAGCGCCACTAGCGATCGAAAGGAGCAGTACTTC.

J is TRBJ1-2 and V is TRBV12-3 or TRBV12-4, with D unclear. There are 15 residues in the CDR3. V was trimmed by 4 bases and J by 2 bases, leaving 14 bases between them. As DNA, the CDR3 is TGTGCCAGCAGTTCCTCAGCCCTGGGGAACTATGGCTACACCTTC. The encoded protein is CASSSSALGNYGYTF.

The chain recombines TRBV5-1 with TRBJ2-3; D call uncertain. This CDR3 has 14 residues. Germline V CDR1 and CDR2: SGHRS, YFSETQ. Trimming left V 4 bases short and J 2 bases short, with 11 bases between. CDR3 in amino acids: CASSPEKTTDTQYF. Written as DNA, the CDR3 is TGCGCCAGCAGCCCGGAGAAGACCACAGATACGCAGTATTTT.

The rearrangement links TRBV2 to TRBJ1-2; D uncertain. The CDR3 has 13 amino acids. CDR1 and CDR2 from the germline V gene are SNHLY and FYNNEI. Trimming removed 3 bases at V and 10 bases at J, with 15 bases between. The CDR3 DNA sequence: TGTGCCAGCAGTGATCGGGCAGGTGATGACTACACCTTC. It yields the protein CASSDRAGDDYTF.

This clonotype has just a few counts. The V gene is TRBV20-1, the J gene TRBJ2-1; D tentatively fits TRBD1 or TRBD2 (5 bases each). CDR1 is DFQATT, CDR2 SNEGSKA, per germline (reference sequence). CDR3 length equals 16 residues. V shed 6 bases and J shed 6 bases, with 24 bases lying between them. The CDR3 DNA follows: TGCAGTGCCCAGGGTACGTGGACTCTAAAACCCAATGAGCAGTTCTTC. Its protein is CSAQGTWTLKPNEQFF.

J is TRBJ1-1 and V is TRBV12-3 or TRBV12-4; D remains ambiguous. Trimming removed 3 bases from V and 9 bases from J, with 8 bases in between. The CDR3 extends over 11 amino acids. The CDR3 region has the DNA TGTGCCAGCAGTTTTGGGATAAAAGCTTTCTTT. Translation: CASSFGIKAFF.

This clonotype was picked up a small number of times. This sequence joins TRBV7-2 and TRBJ2-7; D ambiguous. Germline lookup yields CDR1 SGHTA and CDR2 FQGNSA. The germline V and J ends were trimmed by 1 base and 2 bases, with 9 bases remaining between them. The CDR3 consists of 14 residues. The CDR3 loop is CASSLGVLTYEQYF. CDR3 DNA: TGTGCCAGCAGCTTAGGAGTACTAACCTACGAGCAGTACTTC.

This clonotype has more than one count but fewer than ten. V gene TRBV27 combines with J gene TRBJ2-5, with D hard to call. Germline V gene lookup returns CDR1 MNHEY and CDR2 SMNVEV (reference sequence). CDR3 size: 15 residues. Between the trimmed V and J ends, which lost 5 bases and 5 bases, there was a span of 18 bases. The CDR3 DNA reads TGTGCCAGCAGTACCCTTTACGGCGGCCAGGAGACCCAGTACTTC. The encoded protein is CASSTLYGGQETQYF.

This clonotype has ten or more counts. V usage is TRBV20-1 and J usage is TRBJ2-2, with TRBD2 matching over 9 bases. The CDR3 sequence is 15 residues long. CDR1 and CDR2 (germline): DFQATT, SNEGSKA (reference sequence). The V gene end was trimmed by 1 base and the J gene end by 1 base; junction bases not matched to a gene: 1. For the CDR3, the DNA is TGCAGTGCTAGAGGACTAGCGGAGAACACCGGGGAGCTGTTTTTT. Its translation: CSARGLAENTGELFF.

This clonotype was observed a few times. J is TRBJ2-7 and V is TRBV24-1, with D possibly TRBD2 on 6 matching bases. This CDR3 comprises 14 residues. Per germline, CDR1 KGHDR and CDR2 SFDVKD. V gave up 8 bases and J gave up 4 bases, with 17 bases separating them. The CDR3 protein is CATILTRREYEQYF. The CDR3 nucleotides read TGTGCCACCATTCTGACCCGGAGGGAATACGAGCAGTACTTC.

Here the CDR3 DNA reads TGCGCCAGCAGCTTGGGAGCGTTAAGGGAGACCCAGTACTTC. Translating it yields CASSLGALRETQYF. The chain combines TRBV5-1 with TRBJ2-5, with D unresolved. In germline, CDR1 is SGHRS, CDR2 YFSETQ. V lost 0 bases to trimming and J lost 5 bases, with 11 bases between them. This CDR3 comprises 14 residues.

The chain employs TRBV20-1 and TRBJ2-1; D gene uncertain. This CDR3 region has 14 residues. V lost 5 bases and J 4 bases, leaving 15 bases between the germline ends. Germline V lookup: CDR1 DFQATT, CDR2 SNEGSKA (reference sequence). The CDR3 bases are TGCAGTGCTCGTGTGGCAGGCGTTTACAATGAGCAGTTCTTC. Its protein product is CSARVAGVYNEQFF.

In its sample, this clonotype was seen a few times. CDR3 sequence (DNA): TGTGCCAGCAAAGGTTTCTCCTACAATGAGCAGTTCTTC. This codes for CASKGFSYNEQFF. V gene TRBV12-3 or TRBV12-4 combines with J gene TRBJ2-1; unclear D gene. V shed 7 bases and J shed 0 bases, with 7 bases lying between them. The CDR3 is 13 residues long.

The chain recombines TRBV20-1 with TRBJ2-3; 9 nucleotides line up with TRBD2. Germline V CDR1 and CDR2: DFQATT, SNEGSKA (reference sequence). J lost 5 bases, V lost 3 bases, and 9 bases had no gene match. The CDR3 totals 15 residues. The CDR3 nucleotides read TGCAGTGCTAGCATAGCGGGAGTAGGGGGAGATACGCAGTATTTT. This codes for CSASIAGVGGDTQYF.

This chain joins TRBV5-1 and TRBJ2-1; D not certain. CDR1 and CDR2 from the germline V gene are SGHRS and YFSETQ. This CDR3 region has 15 residues. The V gene lost 8 bases and the J gene lost 0 bases, with 15 bases spanning the gap. CDR3 in DNA: TGCGCCAGTGGTGGTGGCAGCTACTCCTACAATGAGCAGTTCTTC. The encoded protein is CASGGGSYSYNEQFF.

The chain combines TRBV20-1 with TRBJ1-1; D ambiguous. V was trimmed by 3 bases and J by 7 bases, leaving 9 bases between them. Germline V gene data show CDR1 as DFQATT and CDR2 as SNEGSKA (reference sequence). CDR3 size: 11 residues. The CDR3 bases are TGCAGTGCTAGTAGCGGGATTGAAGCTTTCTTT. Amino acids: CSASSGIEAFF.

V and J are TRBV7-2 and TRBJ2-2; weak D call: TRBD1 (5 bases). Germline V gene data show CDR1 as SGHTA and CDR2 as FQGNSA. The V end was cut by 5 bases, the J end by 2 bases, with 18 bases between. CDR3 length equals 17 residues. CDR3 loop: CASSQNPGRVNTGELFF. In nucleotides, the CDR3 is TGTGCCAGCAGCCAGAATCCGGGCAGGGTTAACACCGGGGAGCTGTTTTTT.

This clonotype appeared a few times. In DNA, the CDR3 is TGCGCCAGCAGGGAATTTGACAATGAGCAGTTCTTC. It is translated as CASREFDNEQFF. The V call is TRBV5-1, the J call TRBJ2-1, with no clear D. CDR3 length: 12 amino acids. The V end lost 5 bases, the J end lost 5 bases, and 8 bases lay between the germline ends. Germline lookup yields CDR1 SGHRS and CDR2 YFSETQ.

This clonotype has a handful of counts. This sequence joins TRBV20-1 and TRBJ2-7; tentative D call: TRBD2 (5 bases). The germline V and J ends were trimmed by 3 bases and 2 bases, with 14 bases remaining between them. Germline CDR1 reads DFQATT; CDR2 reads SNEGSKA (reference sequence). This CDR3 has 14 amino acids. The CDR3 sequence is CSAREAGSTYEQYF. The CDR3 bases are TGCAGTGCTAGGGAGGCGGGCTCCACCTACGAGCAGTACTTC.

CDR3 protein: CASGDLAGPYEQYF. Here the CDR3 DNA reads TGTGCCAGCGGGGACCTAGCGGGACCCTACGAGCAGTACTTC. V is TRBV4-2 and J is TRBJ2-7, with TRBD2 identical over 9 bases. Germline loops: CDR1 LGHNA, CDR2 YNFKEQ. CDR3 length: 14 residues. V lost 8 bases, J lost 2 bases, and 7 bases stayed unmatched.

This chain links TRBV6-5 with TRBJ2-2, with 7 bases lining up with TRBD1. The CDR3 extends over 15 amino acids. J was trimmed by 7 bases and V by 7 bases; bases with no gene match: 12. Germline V lookup: CDR1 MNHEY, CDR2 SVGAGI. The DNA of the CDR3 is TGTGCCAGCATTTTCACTGGGGGACAGATCGGGGAGCTGTTTTTT. It specifies CASIFTGGQIGELFF.

This clonotype appeared a few times. This chain connects TRBV29-1 to TRBJ1-1; D not certain. Trimming shortened V by 3 bases and J by 1 base, and 9 bases separated the two germline ends. The CDR3 contains 13 residues. Germline V lookup: CDR1 SQVTM, CDR2 ANQGSEA. This chain's CDR3 is CSVDGRPNTEAFF. CDR3 nucleotide sequence: TGCAGCGTTGACGGACGGCCGAACACTGAAGCTTTCTTT.

This clonotype was seen a few times. CDR3 nucleotide sequence: TGCAGCGTCGTTTCCTCTGGGGCCAACGTCCTGACTTTC. Translated, it gives CSVVSSGANVLTF. This sequence joins TRBV29-1 and TRBJ2-6, with D uncertain. CDR1 and CDR2 from the germline V gene are SQVTM and ANQGSEA. The CDR3 contains 13 residues. V was clipped by 6 bases and J by 0 bases, with 6 bases between them.

This chain joins TRBV15 and TRBJ2-2; D remains unclear. This CDR3 spans 14 amino acids. Looked up from germline, CDR1 is LNHNV and CDR2 is YYDKDF (reference sequence). Trimming pared 0 bases from V and 4 bases from J, leaving 6 bases between. DNA of the CDR3: TGTGCCACCAGCAGAGATTCGGGCACCGGGGAGCTGTTTTTT. It codes for CATSRDSGTGELFF. Variable domain in full (rest from reference TRBV15 and TRBJ2-2): DAMVIQNPRYQVTQFGKPVTLSCSQTLNHNVMYWYQQKSSQAPKLLFHYYDKDFNNEADTPDNFQSRRPNTSFCFLDIRSPGLGDTAMYLCATSRDSGTGELFFGEGSRLTVL.

The chain recombines TRBV20-1 with TRBJ2-3; no clear D. V was shortened by 6 bases and J by 1 base, with 11 bases between the two germline ends. The germline V gene encodes CDR1 DFQATT and CDR2 SNEGSKA (reference sequence). This CDR3 contains 13 residues. CDR3 protein: CSAFADRTDTQYF. The CDR3 DNA reads TGCAGTGCCTTTGCGGACCGCACAGATACGCAGTATTTT.

This sequence joins TRBV20-1 and TRBJ1-5; TRBD1 agrees at 8 bases. CDR3 length: 14 amino acids. J lost 6 bases, V lost 6 bases, and 10 bases had no gene match. CDR1 is DFQATT and CDR2 is SNEGSKA in the germline V gene (reference sequence). The CDR3 loop reads CSASQGAEGQPQHF. The CDR3 nucleotides are TGCAGTGCGAGTCAGGGGGCGGAGGGTCAGCCCCAGCATTTT.

The gene calls are TRBV12-3 or TRBV12-4 and TRBJ2-1; 11 bases agree with TRBD2. V was pared by 2 bases and J by 6 bases, with 3 bases of the junction left unmatched. The CDR3 consists of 15 residues. CDR3 DNA: TGTGCCAGCAGTTTACGACTAGCGGGACTCAATGAGCAGTTCTTC. Amino acid sequence: CASSLRLAGLNEQFF.